A selection of T cell receptor beta chains follows, all from one sample in a study of radiotherapy plus CTLA-4 blockade in lung cancer. Profiled with immunoSEQ multiplex PCR; TCRdb holds only in-frame clones, not every one. The table has about 49,000 clones, about 88% seen once. The material sequenced was peripheral blood, taken from a patient treated with radiotherapy plus ipilimumab. The receptor source for this set is a human donor with non-small cell lung cancer whose response to radiotherapy plus ipilimumab could not be evaluated. Both conserved end residues are part of each CDR3. The D gene is left open where the match is weak. The size field is filled for only some rows; it gives once, few, many or a size class.

abundance,v_gene,j_gene,d_gene,CDR3aa,CDR3nt
once,TRBV5-1,TRBJ1-3,TRBD1,CASSLIGQGGRSGNTIYF,TGCGCCAGCAGCCTCATTGGACAGGGAGGAAGGTCTGGAAACACCATATATTTT
-,TRBV15,TRBJ2-5,-,CATSRGNSGKETQYF,TGTGCCACCAGCAGAGGGAATAGCGGAAAAGAGACCCAGTACTTC
-,TRBV4-1,TRBJ1-1,-,CASSPHQTVNTEAFF,TGCGCCAGCAGCCCTCACCAGACAGTGAACACTGAAGCTTTCTTT
-,TRBV29-1,TRBJ1-1,-,CSALHSAEAFF,TGCAGCGCCTTGCATAGTGCTGAAGCTTTCTTT
once,TRBV5-1,TRBJ2-5,-,CASSLVGTQAETQYF,TGCGCCAGCAGCTTGGTCGGTACCCAGGCGGAGACCCAGTACTTC
-,TRBV6-1,TRBJ2-1,TRBD1,CASSSGQGGNEQFF,TGTGCCAGCAGTTCGGGACAGGGAGGAAATGAGCAGTTCTTC
-,TRBV11-1,TRBJ2-5,TRBD1,CASSLRRNGTARRLETQYF,TGTGCCAGCAGCTTACGACGTAATGGGACAGCGCGACGGTTGGAGACCCAGTACTTC
few,TRBV4-1,TRBJ2-1,-,CASSQVGNEQFF,TGCGCCAGCAGCCAAGTCGGGAATGAGCAGTTCTTC
-,TRBV6-1,TRBJ1-5,-,CASSEALDSRSNQPQHF,TGTGCCAGCAGTGAAGCTTTGGACAGCCGTAGCAATCAGCCCCAGCATTTT
-,TRBV28,TRBJ2-4,-,CASRGRDKNIQYF,TGTGCCAGCAGAGGACGGGACAAAAACATTCAGTACTTC
-,TRBV19,TRBJ2-7,-,CASSTSGPLYEQYF,TGTGCCAGTAGTACGTCAGGTCCCCTCTACGAGCAGTACTTC
-,TRBV11-2,TRBJ2-7,-,CASSLDLETNVRNEQYF,TGTGCCAGCAGCTTAGATCTAGAAACAAACGTTCGGAACGAGCAGTACTTC
-,TRBV9,TRBJ2-1,TRBD1,CASSVGTGLNEQFF,TGTGCCAGCAGCGTAGGGACAGGGCTCAATGAGCAGTTCTTC
-,TRBV5-6,TRBJ2-6,-,CASSFRGGGANVLTF,TGTGCCAGCAGCTTCAGGGGTGGGGGGGCCAACGTCCTGACTTTC
-,TRBV5-4,TRBJ2-5,TRBD2,CASSLGTSGGQETQYF,TGTGCCAGCAGCTTGGGGACTAGCGGGGGTCAAGAGACCCAGTACTTC
-,TRBV5-1,TRBJ2-7,-,CASSSGEVGSPYEQYF,TGCGCCAGCAGCTCGGGGGAGGTGGGCAGTCCATACGAGCAGTACTTC